The subject of this entry is one TCR beta chain. Its antigen remains unidentified. Amplification used 60 Vbeta primers and 13 Jbeta primers. Clones were read by immunoSEQ multiplex PCR, and TCRdb kept only the in-frame ones, dropping some. The sample contains fewer than 200,000 clones, 81% of which appear only once. The data were taken from a study of cytomegalovirus exposure and HLA in healthy donors. Study-wide points: A later analysis linked some 17,000 TCR beta sequences to HLA alleles at 0.05 false discovery rate. Available immune exposure information covered CMV serostatus only. One cluster of highly shared sequence variants probably arose as a sequencing artifact. A later analysis reportedly found fewer N-insertions in an Asian-associated ancestry cluster than the approximately 700-donor mean.

From germline, CDR1 is MNHNY and CDR2 SVGAGI (reference sequence). The CDR3 extends over 14 amino acids. The V and J ends lost 7 bases and 5 bases, in that order; junction bases with no gene match: 6. The sequence was obtained from a woman aged 25-40 years in good health and CMV-seronegative. The genes are TRBV6-6 and TRBJ1-1, with 11 positions matching TRBD1. The sequenced sample consisted of PBMCs. In DNA, the CDR3 is TGTGCCAGCAACACGGGACAGGGGGTAACTGAAGCTTTCTTT. It specifies CASNTGQGVTEAFF.